This is a list of T cell receptor beta chains from one sample in a study of CD8 T cells in ankylosing spondylitis. In TCRdb, the 5' RACE reads were re-called with MiXCR into one record per CDR3 protein. This table holds some 150,000 distinct CDR3 sequences, about 42% found once. The sequencing input was synovial fluid, either unsorted or a sorted T cell fraction (not recorded which). The receptors shown here come from a male donor with ankylosing spondylitis. CDR3s include the opening cysteine and the closing phenylalanine or tryptophan. A D gene is named only where the DNA matches it firmly. A row's size may be missing; if present it is once, few, many or a size class.

clone size: NA; V gene: TRBV3-1; J gene: TRBJ2-7; D gene: TRBD1; CDR3 DNA: TGTGCCAGCAGCCAAGAATTGGGACAGCTTGAATCCGAGCAGTACTTC; CDR3 protein: CASSQELGQLESEQYF
clone size: NA; V gene: TRBV28; J gene: TRBJ1-5; D gene: TRBD1; CDR3 DNA: TGTGCCAGCAGTTCCGGGACAGGGGTTAATCAGCCCCAGCATTTT; CDR3 protein: CASSSGTGVNQPQHF
clone size: few; V gene: TRBV7-9; J gene: TRBJ1-2; D gene: NA; CDR3 DNA: TGTGCCAGCAGCTCAGTGGGAGAGCGTCGGGGCTACACCTTC; CDR3 protein: CASSSVGERRGYTF
clone size: NA; V gene: TRBV11-1; J gene: TRBJ2-7; D gene: NA; CDR3 DNA: TGTGCCAGCAGCTTCATCTGGCCCAAGGGCGGGACGGCGACCTACGAGCAGTACTTC; CDR3 protein: CASSFIWPKGGTATYEQYF
clone size: NA; V gene: TRBV27; J gene: TRBJ2-7; D gene: TRBD2; CDR3 DNA: TGTGCCAGCAGTCCTGGGACTAGCGGGAGCTCCTACGAGCAGTACTTC; CDR3 protein: CASSPGTSGSSYEQYF
clone size: many; V gene: TRBV6-2/TRBV6-3; J gene: TRBJ2-2; D gene: NA; CDR3 DNA: TGTGCCAGCAGTTACCGCCAGGACGCCCCGAACACCGGGGAGCTGTTTTTT; CDR3 protein: CASSYRQDAPNTGELFF
clone size: many; V gene: TRBV20-1; J gene: TRBJ2-1; D gene: NA; CDR3 DNA: TGCAGTGCTAGAGATTTGGCCGTTTGGGATGAGCAGTTCTTC; CDR3 protein: CSARDLAVWDEQFF
clone size: NA; V gene: TRBV4-1; J gene: TRBJ1-2; D gene: NA; CDR3 DNA: TGCGCCAGCAGCCAGGGGATCTATGGCTACACCTTC; CDR3 protein: CASSQGIYGYTF
clone size: NA; V gene: TRBV12-3/TRBV12-4; J gene: TRBJ2-3; D gene: NA; CDR3 DNA: TGTGCCAGCACCAAGCTGGGGTTCACAGATACGCAGTATTTT; CDR3 protein: CASTKLGFTDTQYF
clone size: NA; V gene: TRBV7-2; J gene: TRBJ2-1; D gene: TRBD2; CDR3 DNA: TGTGCCAGCAGTCCAAGACTAGCGGTCCTCTCCTACAATGAGCAGTTCTTC; CDR3 protein: CASSPRLAVLSYNEQFF
clone size: NA; V gene: TRBV2; J gene: TRBJ2-2; D gene: NA; CDR3 DNA: TGTGCCAGCAGTAACCACCCGAACTGGAACACCGGGGAGCTGTTTTTT; CDR3 protein: CASSNHPNWNTGELFF
clone size: few; V gene: TRBV5-1; J gene: TRBJ2-7; D gene: TRBD1; CDR3 DNA: TGCGCCAGCAGCCAAACAGGGGGAAAATACTACGAGCAGTACTTC; CDR3 protein: CASSQTGGKYYEQYF
clone size: NA; V gene: TRBV10-3; J gene: TRBJ2-1; D gene: TRBD2; CDR3 DNA: TGTGCCATCAGATCACATCGTAGCGGGTCCTACAATGAGCAGTTCTTC; CDR3 protein: CAIRSHRSGSYNEQFF
clone size: many; V gene: TRBV7-9; J gene: TRBJ2-7; D gene: TRBD1; CDR3 DNA: TGTGCCAGCAGCTCAGACCGGGACAGGGTGGACGAGCAGTACTTC; CDR3 protein: CASSSDRDRVDEQYF
clone size: NA; V gene: TRBV12-3/TRBV12-4; J gene: TRBJ2-2; D gene: TRBD2; CDR3 DNA: TGTGCCAGCAGTGTCCCCGGGACTAGCGGGGGCTATTTTCCCGGGGAGCTGTTTTTT; CDR3 protein: CASSVPGTSGGYFPGELFF
clone size: NA; V gene: TRBV5-1; J gene: TRBJ1-2; D gene: NA; CDR3 DNA: TGCGCCAGCAGCTTGCCAGGGGTCCCTGGCTACACCTTC; CDR3 protein: CASSLPGVPGYTF
clone size: once; V gene: TRBV11-2; J gene: TRBJ2-7; D gene: NA; CDR3 DNA: TGTGCCAGCAGCTTAGATCCCGGGTTGCCGAGGGAGCAGTACTTC; CDR3 protein: CASSLDPGLPREQYF
clone size: once; V gene: TRBV11-2; J gene: TRBJ2-5; D gene: NA; CDR3 DNA: TGTGCCAGCAGCTTAGTTGCCAGGGCGGTAGAGACCCAGTACTTC; CDR3 protein: CASSLVARAVETQYF
clone size: NA; V gene: TRBV15; J gene: TRBJ2-1; D gene: NA; CDR3 DNA: TGTGCCACCAGCTGGTCCGTTACGCGGCCTTACAATGAGCAGTTCTTC; CDR3 protein: CATSWSVTRPYNEQFF
clone size: NA; V gene: TRBV4-2; J gene: TRBJ2-7; D gene: NA; CDR3 DNA: TGTGCCAGCAGCCAAACCATGCCTGGGGGCTGGGGCGAGCAGTACTTC; CDR3 protein: CASSQTMPGGWGEQYF
clone size: NA; V gene: TRBV12-3/TRBV12-4; J gene: TRBJ1-4; D gene: NA; CDR3 DNA: TGTGCCAGCAGTTTAGACCCATTGGTCGGCGGGACTAATGAAAAACTGTTTTTT; CDR3 protein: CASSLDPLVGGTNEKLFF
clone size: NA; V gene: TRBV5-1; J gene: TRBJ2-3; D gene: NA; CDR3 DNA: TGCGCCAGCAGCCGACCCACTGAACTCCCCAGGCCGCAGTATTTT; CDR3 protein: CASSRPTELPRPQYF
clone size: NA; V gene: TRBV19; J gene: TRBJ1-1; D gene: TRBD1; CDR3 DNA: TGTGCCAGTAGCCAGGGACAGGGGGATTTGAACACTGAAGCTTTCTTT; CDR3 protein: CASSQGQGDLNTEAFF
clone size: NA; V gene: TRBV30; J gene: TRBJ2-2; D gene: NA; CDR3 DNA: TGTGCCTGGAGTGTAAGCCGGGGCACCGGGGAGCTGTTTTTT; CDR3 protein: CAWSVSRGTGELFF
clone size: few; V gene: TRBV4-1; J gene: TRBJ2-1; D gene: TRBD1; CDR3 DNA: TGCGCCAGCAGCCGCATGACAGGGTACAATGAGCAGTTCTTC; CDR3 protein: CASSRMTGYNEQFF
clone size: NA; V gene: TRBV7-9; J gene: TRBJ1-1; D gene: NA; CDR3 DNA: TGTGCCAGCAGCTTAAAGGACGCCCTCCGGGAAGCTTTCTTT; CDR3 protein: CASSLKDALREAFF
clone size: NA; V gene: TRBV10-3; J gene: TRBJ1-3; D gene: NA; CDR3 DNA: TGTGCCATCAGTGAGTCGAGGACCAGGGTAACGGGAAACACCATATATTTT; CDR3 protein: CAISESRTRVTGNTIYF
clone size: NA; V gene: TRBV5-1; J gene: TRBJ2-5; D gene: NA; CDR3 DNA: TGCGCCAGCAGCTTGGGGTATGGGGGCCAAGAGACCCAGTACTTC; CDR3 protein: CASSLGYGGQETQYF
clone size: few; V gene: TRBV15; J gene: TRBJ2-3; D gene: NA; CDR3 DNA: TGTGCCACCAGCAGAGAAACTAACAGGGGCACAGATACGCAGTATTTT; CDR3 protein: CATSRETNRGTDTQYF
clone size: few; V gene: TRBV7-9; J gene: TRBJ1-1; D gene: NA; CDR3 DNA: TGTGCCAGCAGCTTAAGCAGCCCTCCTGAAGCTTTCTTT; CDR3 protein: CASSLSSPPEAFF
clone size: NA; V gene: TRBV7-6; J gene: TRBJ2-7; D gene: TRBD2; CDR3 DNA: TGTGCCAGCAGCCAAGGCCTAGCGGGGCTCTACGAGCAGTACTTC; CDR3 protein: CASSQGLAGLYEQYF
clone size: NA; V gene: TRBV4-1; J gene: TRBJ1-1; D gene: TRBD1; CDR3 DNA: TGCGCCAGCAGCCAGCTCGACAGGGGAAACACTGAAGCTTTCTTT; CDR3 protein: CASSQLDRGNTEAFF